These 19 T cell receptor beta chains originate from one sample sequenced in a study of T cells after yellow fever vaccination. TCRdb re-called the 5' RACE reads through MiXCR, storing one row per CDR3 protein. The data hold some 560,000 distinct CDR3 sequences, with about a sixth observed a single time. The material was PBMCs, obtained more than 4 days after the first yellow fever vaccination. The receptors shown here come from a man aged 18 to 35 who received the YFV17D yellow fever vaccine.

The chain combines TRBV4-1 with TRBJ2-7; maybe TRBD2 (5 bases). CDR3 length: 14 residues. The V end lost 4 bases, the J end lost 3 bases, and 13 bases lay between the germline ends. Germline V gene sequence: CDR1 MGHRA, CDR2 YSYEKL. The chain's CDR3 is CASSPSEGDYEQYF. CDR3 bases: TGCGCCAGCAGCCCGTCAGAGGGCGACTACGAGCAGTACTTC.

This clonotype was seen repeatedly, ten times or more. The V call is TRBV2, the J call TRBJ2-3, with TRBD1 matching 8 bases. Per germline, CDR1 SNHLY and CDR2 FYNNEI. Trimming removed 6 bases from V and 5 bases from J; junction bases left unmatched: 7. The CDR3 spans 14 residues. CDR3 region: CASSDQGAIDTQYF. The CDR3 DNA sequence: TGTGCCAGCAGCGACCAGGGGGCTATAGATACGCAGTATTTT.

The V call is TRBV30, the J call TRBJ1-2; no clear D gene. The CDR3 extends over 12 amino acids. Between the trimmed V and J ends, which lost 1 base and 2 bases, there was a span of 5 bases. The germline V gene encodes CDR1 GTSNPN and CDR2 SVGIG (reference sequence). The CDR3 nucleotides read TGTGCCTGGAGTGCGGGAAACTATGGCTACACCTTC. Protein product: CAWSAGNYGYTF.

The V call is TRBV7-6, the J call TRBJ2-7; D not resolved. V shed 5 bases and J shed 2 bases, with 10 bases lying between them. The CDR3 sequence is 13 residues long. Per the germline V gene, CDR1 is SGHVS and CDR2 is FNYEAQ. CDR3 region: CASSPWGTYEQYF. CDR3 coding DNA: TGTGCCAGCAGCCCTTGGGGAACCTACGAGCAGTACTTC.

This clonotype has a handful of counts. An end of the junction differs from the germline gene, which may be a read error. The chain is built from TRBV3-1 and TRBJ1-2, with D perhaps matching TRBD1 (5 bases). The CDR3 is 14 residues long. Germline V gives CDR1 LGHDT, CDR2 YNNKEL (reference sequence). CDR3 in amino acids: CASSQDNPGLGRIF. DNA for the CDR3: TGTGCCAGCAGCCAAGATAACCCAGGGCTGGGACGGATCTTC.

V and J are TRBV20-1 and TRBJ1-1; TRBD1 might be the D (6 bases). V was trimmed by 1 base and J by 2 bases, leaving 14 bases between them. CDR1 is DFQATT, CDR2 SNEGSKA, per germline (reference sequence). The CDR3 extends over 15 amino acids. For the CDR3, the DNA is TGCAGTGCTAGAGGGGGGGCTTGGGTAAACACTGAAGCTTTCTTT. Encoded protein: CSARGGAWVNTEAFF.

This chain links TRBV9 with TRBJ1-3; D remains ambiguous. The CDR3 covers 16 residues. The V end lost 3 bases, the J end lost 2 bases, and 15 bases lay between the germline ends. CDR1 and CDR2 (germline): SGDLS, YYNGEE. The DNA of the CDR3 is TGTGCCAGCAGCGCAGGTTACGGGAGGCCTGGAAACACCATATATTTT. This encodes CASSAGYGRPGNTIYF.

V and J are TRBV20-1 and TRBJ1-1; D might be TRBD1 (5 bases). The CDR3 runs 13 residues. V lost 6 bases and J lost 0, with 11 bases in between. Per germline, CDR1 DFQATT and CDR2 SNEGSKA (reference sequence). The CDR3 reads CSALGVVNTEAFF. In DNA form, the CDR3 reads TGCAGTGCCTTGGGGGTTGTGAACACTGAAGCTTTCTTT.

The chain joins TRBV5-5 to TRBJ2-3, with D uncertain. The CDR3 covers 16 residues. V was shortened by 1 base and J by 1 base, with 13 bases between the two germline ends. CDR1 and CDR2 from the germline V gene are SGHKS and YYEKEE (reference sequence). In DNA form, the CDR3 reads TGTGCCAGCAGCTTGAGGGTAGATATCGGCACAGATACGCAGTATTTT. As protein: CASSLRVDIGTDTQYF.

The chain uses TRBV6-2 or TRBV6-3 and TRBJ1-5, with 10 bases lining up with TRBD1. In germline, CDR1 is MNHEY, CDR2 SVGEGT. J lost 5 bases, V lost 8 bases, and 9 bases had no gene match. The CDR3 contains 15 residues. Here the CDR3 DNA reads TGTGCCAGCGGGTCTTGGGACAGGGGCTATCAGCCCCAGCATTTT. Protein sequence: CASGSWDRGYQPQHF.

This clonotype was counted a few times. The chain employs TRBV7-2 and TRBJ2-2; 9 nucleotides agree with TRBD1. Germline CDR1 is SGHTA and CDR2 is FQGNSA. The ends lost 6 bases at V and 3 bases at J; junction bases unmatched: 8. The CDR3 is 16 amino acids. The CDR3 DNA is TGTGCCAGCAGACCACAGGGGGCAGTGGACACCGGGGAGCTGTTTTTT. This codes for CASRPQGAVDTGELFF.

The chain has TRBV5-1 and TRBJ1-2, with 8 bases identical to TRBD1. The CDR3 sequence is 17 residues long. Losses at the gene ends were 7 bases for V and 6 bases for J; bases not matched to a gene: 20. Germline-derived CDR1 and CDR2 are SGHRS and YFSETQ. The CDR3 sequence: CASSSWGPGTGMDGYTF. CDR3 nucleotide sequence: TGCGCCAGCTCGTCTTGGGGTCCCGGGACAGGCATGGATGGCTACACCTTC.

This clonotype was picked up a small number of times. V gene TRBV29-1 combines with J gene TRBJ2-7, with D perhaps being TRBD1 or TRBD2 (5 bases each). V was clipped by 1 base and J by 3 bases, with 13 bases between them. Looked up from germline, CDR1 is SQVTM and CDR2 is ANQGSEA. The CDR3 covers 14 residues. The CDR3 region is CSVEVGDGRYEQYF. In DNA form, the CDR3 reads TGCAGCGTTGAAGTGGGGGACGGTCGCTACGAGCAGTACTTC.

The CDR3 protein is CASSQDAHVVRSSAGETQYF. The CDR3 nucleotides read TGCGCCAGCAGCCAAGATGCCCATGTGGTACGGTCCTCGGCTGGGGAGACCCAGTACTTC. This sequence joins TRBV4-3 and TRBJ2-5; D not resolved. CDR1 is LGHNA and CDR2 is YSLEER in the germline V gene. V lost 0 bases and J lost 5, with 28 bases in between. The CDR3 sequence is 20 residues long.

This sequence joins TRBV29-1 and TRBJ1-1; TRBD1 agrees at 10 bases. The trim removed 7 bases at V and 4 bases at J, leaving 0 bases unmatched. This CDR3 contains 11 residues. CDR1 and CDR2 from the germline V gene are SQVTM and ANQGSEA. The CDR3 DNA follows: TGCAGCGGGACAGGGGGCACTGAAGCTTTCTTT. Translating it yields CSGTGGTEAFF.

This clonotype was seen more than once but under ten times. This chain joins TRBV7-3 and TRBJ2-1; 9 bases match TRBD2. The J segment lost 6 bases and the V segment lost 2 bases, leaving 5 bases of the junction unmatched. This CDR3 region has 15 residues. Germline assignment: CDR1 SGHTA and CDR2 FQGTGA. The CDR3 region is CASSLAGGPVNEQFF. The CDR3 region has the DNA TGTGCCAGCAGCTTAGCGGGGGGGCCTGTCAATGAGCAGTTCTTC.

This clonotype was seen a few times. The genes are TRBV12-5 and TRBJ2-5; D gene ambiguous. In germline, CDR1 is LGHNT, CDR2 FRNRAP. Trimming took off 5 bases at V and 4 bases at J, with 11 bases between the two ends. CDR3 size: 13 residues. The CDR3 region has the DNA TGTGCTAGTGGTATATTCTTAGGAGAGACCCAGTACTTC. It yields the protein CASGIFLGETQYF. The full variable domain, with the rest looked up from reference TRBV12-5 and TRBJ2-5, is DARVTQTPRHKVTEMGQEVTMRCQPILGHNTVFWYRQTMMQGLELLAYFRNRAPLDDSGMPKDRFSAEMPDATLATLKIQPSEPRDSAVYFCASGIFLGETQYFGPGTRLLVL.

This clonotype has more than one count but fewer than ten. The V gene is TRBV7-3, the J gene TRBJ2-1; no firm D call. The CDR3 covers 13 residues. The germline gives CDR1 SGHTA, CDR2 FQGTGA. The V end was cut by 0 bases, the J end by 9 bases, with 9 bases between. The CDR3 DNA follows: TGTGCCAGCAGCTTAACAAGCTCTGGTGAGCAGTTCTTC. Amino acids: CASSLTSSGEQFF.

This clonotype has just one count. This chain joins TRBV12-3 or TRBV12-4 and TRBJ2-3; TRBD2 is a possible D gene (5 bases). The ends were cut back, 6 bases at V and 0 bases at J, with 13 bases in the middle. The CDR3 has 15 amino acids. The CDR3 DNA is TGTGCCAGCAGCGGACTGGGGTCTAGCACAGATACGCAGTATTTT. It translates to CASSGLGSSTDTQYF.